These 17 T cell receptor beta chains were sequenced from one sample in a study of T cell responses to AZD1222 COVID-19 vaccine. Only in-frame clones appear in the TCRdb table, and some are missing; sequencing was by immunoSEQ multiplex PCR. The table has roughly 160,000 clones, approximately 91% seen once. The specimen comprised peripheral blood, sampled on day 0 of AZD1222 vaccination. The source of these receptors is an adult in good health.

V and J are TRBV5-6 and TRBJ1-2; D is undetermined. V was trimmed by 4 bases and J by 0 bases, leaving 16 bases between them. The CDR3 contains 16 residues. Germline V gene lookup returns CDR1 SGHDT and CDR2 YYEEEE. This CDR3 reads CASSQPHRKTNYGYTF. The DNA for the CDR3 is TGTGCCAGCAGCCAACCCCACAGAAAAACTAACTATGGCTACACCTTC.

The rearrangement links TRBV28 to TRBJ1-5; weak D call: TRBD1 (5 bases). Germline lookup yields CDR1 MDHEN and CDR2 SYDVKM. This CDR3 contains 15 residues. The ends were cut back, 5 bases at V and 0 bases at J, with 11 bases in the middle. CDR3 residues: CASSGTDYSNQPQHF. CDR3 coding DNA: TGTGCCAGCAGTGGGACGGACTATAGCAATCAGCCCCAGCATTTT.

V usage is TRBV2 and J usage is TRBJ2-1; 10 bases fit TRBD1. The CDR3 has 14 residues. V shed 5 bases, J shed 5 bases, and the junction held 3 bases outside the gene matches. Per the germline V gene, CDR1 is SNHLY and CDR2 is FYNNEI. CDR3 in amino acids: CASSRQGADNEQFF. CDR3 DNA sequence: TGTGCCAGCAGTAGACAGGGGGCTGACAATGAGCAGTTCTTC.

CDR3 sequence: CASSLYGVNTEAFF. The CDR3 coding sequence is TGTGCCAGCAGTTTATACGGGGTGAACACTGAAGCTTTCTTT. The rearrangement uses TRBV27 and TRBJ1-1; no reliable D call. V lost 1 base and J lost 0, with 6 bases in between. CDR3 length: 14 amino acids. Germline CDR1 MNHEY, CDR2 SMNVEV (reference sequence).

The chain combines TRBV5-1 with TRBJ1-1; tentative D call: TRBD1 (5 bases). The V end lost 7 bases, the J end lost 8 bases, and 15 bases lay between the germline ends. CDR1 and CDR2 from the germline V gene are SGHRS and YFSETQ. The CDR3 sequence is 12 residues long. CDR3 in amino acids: CASVEDWGEAFF. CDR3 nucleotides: TGCGCCAGCGTTGAGGACTGGGGGGAAGCTTTCTTT.

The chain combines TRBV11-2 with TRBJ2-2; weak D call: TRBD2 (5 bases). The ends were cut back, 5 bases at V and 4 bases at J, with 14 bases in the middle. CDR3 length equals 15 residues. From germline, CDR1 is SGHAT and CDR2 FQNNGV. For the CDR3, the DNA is TGTGCCAGCAGCCGCTACGAAGAGGGCACCGGGGAGCTGTTTTTT. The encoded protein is CASSRYEEGTGELFF.

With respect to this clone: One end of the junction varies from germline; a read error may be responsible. In DNA, the CDR3 is TGTGCCAGCTCACCACCGGGACGGAACAATCGGCCCCAGCATTTT. It specifies CASSPPGRNNRPQHF. This chain uses TRBV18 with TRBJ1-5; possible D gene TRBD1, 5 bases. The CDR3 has 15 residues. Germline V CDR1 and CDR2: KGHSH, LQKENI.

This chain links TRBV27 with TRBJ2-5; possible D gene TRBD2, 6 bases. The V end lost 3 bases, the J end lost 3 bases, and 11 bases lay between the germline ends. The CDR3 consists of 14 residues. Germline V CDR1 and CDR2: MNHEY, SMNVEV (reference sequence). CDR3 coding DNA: TGTGCCAGCAGTTTGGGCAGGAGGGAAGAGACCCAGTACTTC. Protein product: CASSLGRREETQYF.

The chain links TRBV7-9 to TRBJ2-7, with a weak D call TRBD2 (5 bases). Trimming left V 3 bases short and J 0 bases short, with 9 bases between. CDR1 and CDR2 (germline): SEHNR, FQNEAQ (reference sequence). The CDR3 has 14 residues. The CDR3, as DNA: TGTGCCAGCAGCTTCAGCGGATCCTCCTACGAGCAGTACTTC. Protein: CASSFSGSSYEQYF.

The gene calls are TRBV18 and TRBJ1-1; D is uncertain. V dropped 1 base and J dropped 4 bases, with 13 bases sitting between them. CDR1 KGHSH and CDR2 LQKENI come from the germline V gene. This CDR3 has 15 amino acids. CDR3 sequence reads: CASSPLEGRPTEAFF. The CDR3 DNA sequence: TGTGCCAGCTCACCACTCGAGGGCAGACCCACTGAAGCTTTCTTT.

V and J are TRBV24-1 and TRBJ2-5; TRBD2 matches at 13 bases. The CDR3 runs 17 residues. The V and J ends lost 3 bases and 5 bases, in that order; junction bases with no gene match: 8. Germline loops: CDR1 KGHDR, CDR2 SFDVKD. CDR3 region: CATSDPWTSGRDETQYF. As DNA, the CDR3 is TGTGCCACCAGTGATCCCTGGACTAGCGGGAGAGACGAGACCCAGTACTTC.

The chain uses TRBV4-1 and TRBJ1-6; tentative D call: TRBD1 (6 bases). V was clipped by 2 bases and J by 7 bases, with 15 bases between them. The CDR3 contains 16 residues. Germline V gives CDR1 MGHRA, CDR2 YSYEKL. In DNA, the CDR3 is TGCGCCAGCAGCCAAAACGTAGGGGGGCCGAATTCACCCCTCCACTTT. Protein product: CASSQNVGGPNSPLHF.

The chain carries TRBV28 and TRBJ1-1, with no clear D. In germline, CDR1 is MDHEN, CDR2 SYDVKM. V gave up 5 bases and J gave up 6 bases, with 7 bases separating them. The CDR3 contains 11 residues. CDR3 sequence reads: CASSRLSEAFF. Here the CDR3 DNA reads TGTGCCAGCAGTCGCCTTTCTGAAGCTTTCTTT. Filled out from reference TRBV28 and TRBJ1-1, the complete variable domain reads DVKVTQSSRYLVKRTGEKVFLECVQDMDHENMFWYRQDPGLGLRLIYFSYDVKMKEKGDIPEGYSVSREKKERFSLILESASTNQTSMYLCASSRLSEAFFGQGTRLTVV.

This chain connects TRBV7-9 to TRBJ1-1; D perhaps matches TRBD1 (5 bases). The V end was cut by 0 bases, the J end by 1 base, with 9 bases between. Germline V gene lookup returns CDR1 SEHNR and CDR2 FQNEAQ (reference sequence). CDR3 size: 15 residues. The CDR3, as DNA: TGTGCCAGCAGCTTAGCCCAGGGCGAGAACACTGAAGCTTTCTTT. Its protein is CASSLAQGENTEAFF.

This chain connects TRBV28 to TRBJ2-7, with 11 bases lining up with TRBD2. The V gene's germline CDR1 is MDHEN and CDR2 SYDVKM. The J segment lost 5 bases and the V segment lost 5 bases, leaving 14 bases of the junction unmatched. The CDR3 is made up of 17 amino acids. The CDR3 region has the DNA TGTGCCAGCAGTCCCTTTAGCGGGGGGGCGTCTTCCGACGAGCAGTACTTC. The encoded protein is CASSPFSGGASSDEQYF. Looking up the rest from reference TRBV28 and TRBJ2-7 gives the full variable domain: DVKVTQSSRYLVKRTGEKVFLECVQDMDHENMFWYRQDPGLGLRLIYFSYDVKMKEKGDIPEGYSVSREKKERFSLILESASTNQTSMYLCASSPFSGGASSDEQYFGPGTRLTVT.

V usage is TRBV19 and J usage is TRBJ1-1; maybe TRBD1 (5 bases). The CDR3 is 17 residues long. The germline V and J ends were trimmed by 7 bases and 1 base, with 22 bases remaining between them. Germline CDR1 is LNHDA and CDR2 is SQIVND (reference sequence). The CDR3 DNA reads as TGTGCCAGTATTGACCTGGGGACGGGGACCGAGAACACTGAAGCTTTCTTT. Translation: CASIDLGTGTENTEAFF.

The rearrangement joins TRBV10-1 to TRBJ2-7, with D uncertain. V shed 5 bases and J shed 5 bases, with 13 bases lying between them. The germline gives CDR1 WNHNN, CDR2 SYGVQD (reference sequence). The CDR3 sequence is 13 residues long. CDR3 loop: CASSTTLQHEQYF. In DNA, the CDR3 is TGCGCCAGCAGTACAACGTTACAACACGAGCAGTACTTC.